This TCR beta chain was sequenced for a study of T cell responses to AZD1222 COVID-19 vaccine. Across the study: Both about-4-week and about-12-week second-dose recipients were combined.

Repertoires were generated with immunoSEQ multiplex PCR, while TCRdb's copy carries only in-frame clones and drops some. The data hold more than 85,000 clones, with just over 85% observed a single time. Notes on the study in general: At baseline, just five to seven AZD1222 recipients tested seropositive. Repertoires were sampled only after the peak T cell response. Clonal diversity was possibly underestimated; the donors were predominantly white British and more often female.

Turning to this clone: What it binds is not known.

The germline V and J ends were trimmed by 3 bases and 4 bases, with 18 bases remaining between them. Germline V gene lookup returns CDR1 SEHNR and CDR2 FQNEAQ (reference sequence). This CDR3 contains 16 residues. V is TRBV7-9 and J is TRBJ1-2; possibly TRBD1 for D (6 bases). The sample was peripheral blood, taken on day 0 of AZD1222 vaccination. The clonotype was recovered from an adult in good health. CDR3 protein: CASSLGQRTSPYGYTF. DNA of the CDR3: TGTGCCAGCAGCTTGGGACAACGCACTAGTCCCTATGGCTACACCTTC.